The clone carrying this T cell receptor beta chain was recorded at least ten times. The data are from a study of identical twins. CDR1 is SGHDN and CDR2 is FVKESK in the germline V gene. This CDR3 has 14 amino acids. V shed 1 base and J shed 10 bases, with 16 bases lying between them. TCRdb fed the 5' RACE reads into MiXCR, producing one record per CDR3 protein. The sample shows hundreds of thousands of distinct CDR3 sequences, 20% to 25% of them seen only once. The sample was also reused in another study, on T cells expressing NK-cell markers.

The chain joins TRBV14 to TRBJ1-2; D is possibly TRBD1 (5 bases). This sequence originates from a woman aged 18-35 years in good health. Input material: PBMCs. DNA of the CDR3: TGTGCCAGCAGCCAAGCGAGCAGGGTCAGTTCCTACACCTTC. Protein product: CASSQASRVSSYTF.